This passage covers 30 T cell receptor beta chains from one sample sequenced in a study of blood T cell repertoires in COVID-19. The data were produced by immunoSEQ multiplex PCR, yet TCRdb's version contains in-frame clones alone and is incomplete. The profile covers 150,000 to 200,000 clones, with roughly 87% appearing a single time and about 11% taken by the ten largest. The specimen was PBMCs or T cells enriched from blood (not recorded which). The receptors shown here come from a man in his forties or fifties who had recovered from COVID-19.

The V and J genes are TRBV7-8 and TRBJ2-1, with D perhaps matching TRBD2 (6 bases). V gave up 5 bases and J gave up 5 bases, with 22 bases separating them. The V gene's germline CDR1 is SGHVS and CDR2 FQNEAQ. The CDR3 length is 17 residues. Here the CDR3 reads CASSHNRLVVGDNEQFF. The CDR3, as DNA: TGTGCCAGCAGCCACAACCGACTAGTCGTGGGGGACAATGAGCAGTTCTTC.

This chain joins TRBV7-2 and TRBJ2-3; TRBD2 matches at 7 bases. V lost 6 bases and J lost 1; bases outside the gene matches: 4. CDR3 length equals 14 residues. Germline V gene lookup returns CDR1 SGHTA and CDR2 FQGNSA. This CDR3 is CASRTAGGTDTQYF. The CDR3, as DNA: TGTGCCAGCAGAACGGCGGGGGGCACAGATACGCAGTATTTT.

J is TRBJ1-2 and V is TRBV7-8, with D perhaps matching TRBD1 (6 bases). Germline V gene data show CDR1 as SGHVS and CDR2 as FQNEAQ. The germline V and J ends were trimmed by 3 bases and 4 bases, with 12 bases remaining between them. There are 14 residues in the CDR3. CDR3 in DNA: TGTGCCAGCAGCTTCGCAGGGGAGATCTATGGCTACACCTTC. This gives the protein CASSFAGEIYGYTF.

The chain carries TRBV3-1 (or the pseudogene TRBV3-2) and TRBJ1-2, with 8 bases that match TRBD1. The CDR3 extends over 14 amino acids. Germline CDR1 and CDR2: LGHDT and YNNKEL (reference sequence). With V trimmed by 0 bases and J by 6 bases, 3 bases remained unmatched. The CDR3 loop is CASSQDRGQHGYTF. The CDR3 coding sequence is TGTGCCAGCAGCCAAGACAGGGGGCAGCATGGCTACACCTTC.

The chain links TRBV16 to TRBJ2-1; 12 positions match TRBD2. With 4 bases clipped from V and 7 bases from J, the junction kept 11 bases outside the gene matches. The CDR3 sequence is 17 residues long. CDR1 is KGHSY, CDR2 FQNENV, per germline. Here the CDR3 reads CASSLLAGGGRGNEQFF. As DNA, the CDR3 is TGTGCCAGCAGCCTCCTAGCGGGAGGGGGCCGAGGGAATGAGCAGTTCTTC.

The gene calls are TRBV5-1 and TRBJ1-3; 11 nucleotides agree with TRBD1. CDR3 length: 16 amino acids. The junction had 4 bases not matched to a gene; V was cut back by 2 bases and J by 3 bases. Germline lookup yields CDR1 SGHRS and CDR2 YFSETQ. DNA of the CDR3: TGCGCCAGCAGCTTCGGACAGGGGGCTCGTGGAAACACCATATATTTT. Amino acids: CASSFGQGARGNTIYF. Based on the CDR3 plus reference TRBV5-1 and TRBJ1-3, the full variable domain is KAGVTQTPRYLIKTRGQQVTLSCSPISGHRSVSWYQQTPGQGLQFLFEYFSETQRNKGNFPGRFSGRQFSNSRSEMNVSTLELGDSALYLCASSFGQGARGNTIYFGEGSWLTVV.

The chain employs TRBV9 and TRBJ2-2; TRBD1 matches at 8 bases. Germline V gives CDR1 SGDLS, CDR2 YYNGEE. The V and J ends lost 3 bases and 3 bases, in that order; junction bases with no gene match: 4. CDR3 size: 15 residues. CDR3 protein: CASSELTGDTGELFF. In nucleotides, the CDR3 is TGTGCCAGCAGCGAGTTGACAGGGGACACCGGGGAGCTGTTTTTT.

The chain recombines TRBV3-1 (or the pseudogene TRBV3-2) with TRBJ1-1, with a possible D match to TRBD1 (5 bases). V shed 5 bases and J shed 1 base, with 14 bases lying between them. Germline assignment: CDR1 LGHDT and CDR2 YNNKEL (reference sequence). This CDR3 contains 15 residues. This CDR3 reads CASSSSSGQNTEAFF. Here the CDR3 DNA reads TGTGCCAGCAGCTCCTCCTCCGGACAGAACACTGAAGCTTTCTTT.

For the CDR3, the DNA is TGTGCCAGCAGTTGGGGACAGGCCGGGGCTGAAGCTTTCTTT. As protein: CASSWGQAGAEAFF. V is TRBV27 and J is TRBJ1-1, with 8 bases matching TRBD1. Germline CDR1 and CDR2: MNHEY and SMNVEV (reference sequence). CDR3 length: 14 residues. Losses at the gene ends were 4 bases for V and 6 bases for J; bases not matched to a gene: 7.

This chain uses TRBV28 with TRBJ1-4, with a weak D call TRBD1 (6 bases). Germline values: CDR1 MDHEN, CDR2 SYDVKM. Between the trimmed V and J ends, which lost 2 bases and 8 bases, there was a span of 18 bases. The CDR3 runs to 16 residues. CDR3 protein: CASSLGVRQVGEKLFF. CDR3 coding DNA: TGTGCCAGCAGTTTAGGGGTTAGACAGGTAGGGGAAAAACTGTTTTTT. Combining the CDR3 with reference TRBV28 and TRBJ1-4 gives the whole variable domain DVKVTQSSRYLVKRTGEKVFLECVQDMDHENMFWYRQDPGLGLRLIYFSYDVKMKEKGDIPEGYSVSREKKERFSLILESASTNQTSMYLCASSLGVRQVGEKLFFGSGTQLSVL.

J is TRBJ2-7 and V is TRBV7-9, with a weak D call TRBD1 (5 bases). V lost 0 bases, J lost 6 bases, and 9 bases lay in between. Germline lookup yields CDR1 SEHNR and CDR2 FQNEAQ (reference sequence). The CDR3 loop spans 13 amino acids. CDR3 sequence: CASSLAGDGEQYF. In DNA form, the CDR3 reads TGTGCCAGCAGCTTAGCAGGGGATGGCGAGCAGTACTTC.

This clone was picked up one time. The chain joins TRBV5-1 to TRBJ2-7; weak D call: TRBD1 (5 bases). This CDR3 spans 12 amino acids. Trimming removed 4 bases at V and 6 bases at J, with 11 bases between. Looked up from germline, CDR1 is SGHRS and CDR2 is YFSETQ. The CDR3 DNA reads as TGCGCCAGCAGCCCGTGGGGCGGCGAGCAGTACTTC. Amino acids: CASSPWGGEQYF.

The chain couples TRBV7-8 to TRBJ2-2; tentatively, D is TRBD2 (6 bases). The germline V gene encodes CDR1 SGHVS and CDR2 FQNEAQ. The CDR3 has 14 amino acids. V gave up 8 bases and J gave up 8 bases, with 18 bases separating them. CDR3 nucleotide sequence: TGTGCCAGCCGCCAAAACGGGGGAGCGGGGGAGCTGTTTTTT. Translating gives CASRQNGGAGELFF. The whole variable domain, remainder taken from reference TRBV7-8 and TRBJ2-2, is GAGVSQSPRYKVAKRGQDVALRCDPISGHVSLFWYQQALGQGPEFLTYFQNEAQLDKSGLPSDRFFAERPEGSVSTLKIQRTQQEDSAVYLCASRQNGGAGELFFGEGSRLTVL.

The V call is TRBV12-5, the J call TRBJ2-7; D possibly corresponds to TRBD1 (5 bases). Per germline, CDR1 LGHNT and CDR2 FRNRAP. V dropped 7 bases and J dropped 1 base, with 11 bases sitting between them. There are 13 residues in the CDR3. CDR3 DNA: TGTGCTAGTGCGCCCAAGGGGTCCTACGAGCAGTACTTC. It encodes CASAPKGSYEQYF.

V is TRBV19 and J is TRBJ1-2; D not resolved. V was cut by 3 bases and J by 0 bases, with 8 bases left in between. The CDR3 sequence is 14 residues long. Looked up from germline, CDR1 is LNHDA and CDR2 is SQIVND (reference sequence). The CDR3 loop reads CASSIGEANYGYTF. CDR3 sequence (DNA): TGTGCCAGTAGTATCGGAGAAGCTAACTATGGCTACACCTTC.

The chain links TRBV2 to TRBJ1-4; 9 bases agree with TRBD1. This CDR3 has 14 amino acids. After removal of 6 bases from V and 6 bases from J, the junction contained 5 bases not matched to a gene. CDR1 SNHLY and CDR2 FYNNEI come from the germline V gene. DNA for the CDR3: TGTGCCAGCAGCGGGACAGGGTTTGATGAAAAACTGTTTTTT. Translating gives CASSGTGFDEKLFF.

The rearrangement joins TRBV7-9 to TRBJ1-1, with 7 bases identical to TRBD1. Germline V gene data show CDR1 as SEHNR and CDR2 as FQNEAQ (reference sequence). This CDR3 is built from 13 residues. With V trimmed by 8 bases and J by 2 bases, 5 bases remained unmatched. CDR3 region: CASRGGRNTEAFF. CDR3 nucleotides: TGTGCCAGCCGAGGGGGCAGAAACACTGAAGCTTTCTTT.

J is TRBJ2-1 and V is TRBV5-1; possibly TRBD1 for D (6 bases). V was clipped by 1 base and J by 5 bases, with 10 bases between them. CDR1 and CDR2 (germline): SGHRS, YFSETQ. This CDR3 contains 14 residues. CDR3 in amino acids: CASSLIPGDNEQFF. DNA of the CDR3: TGCGCCAGCAGCTTGATTCCAGGGGACAATGAGCAGTTCTTC.

CDR3 amino acids: CASRSTGIVNYGYTF. In nucleotides, the CDR3 is TGTGCCAGCAGGTCTACAGGGATCGTGAACTATGGCTACACCTTC. The gene calls are TRBV28 and TRBJ1-2, with a tentative D call TRBD1 (6 bases). Trimming took off 6 bases at V and 2 bases at J, with 16 bases between the two ends. CDR3 size: 15 residues. Germline V CDR1 and CDR2: MDHEN, SYDVKM.

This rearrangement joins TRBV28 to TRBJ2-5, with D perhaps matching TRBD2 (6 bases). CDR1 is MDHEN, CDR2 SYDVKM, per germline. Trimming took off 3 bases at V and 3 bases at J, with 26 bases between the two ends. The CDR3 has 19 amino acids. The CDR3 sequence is CASSFPPAGFNPDEETQYF. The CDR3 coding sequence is TGTGCCAGCAGTTTCCCACCCGCGGGGTTCAACCCCGACGAAGAGACCCAGTACTTC.

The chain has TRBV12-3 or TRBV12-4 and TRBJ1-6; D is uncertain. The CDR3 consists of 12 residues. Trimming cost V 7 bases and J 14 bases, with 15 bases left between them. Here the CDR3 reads CASTSRDRALHF. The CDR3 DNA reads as TGTGCCAGCACCTCGCGGGATAGAGCCCTCCACTTT.

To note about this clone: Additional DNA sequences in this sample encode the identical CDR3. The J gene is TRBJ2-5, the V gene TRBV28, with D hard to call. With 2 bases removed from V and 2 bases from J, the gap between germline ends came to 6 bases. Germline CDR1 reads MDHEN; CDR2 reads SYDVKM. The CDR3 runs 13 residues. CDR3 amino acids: CASSLAVQETQYF. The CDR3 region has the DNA TGTGCCAGCAGTTTAGCAGTACAAGAGACCCAGTACTTC. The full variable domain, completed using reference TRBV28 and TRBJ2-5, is DVKVTQSSRYLVKRTGEKVFLECVQDMDHENMFWYRQDPGLGLRLIYFSYDVKMKEKGDIPEGYSVSREKKERFSLILESASTNQTSMYLCASSLAVQETQYFGPGTRLLVL.

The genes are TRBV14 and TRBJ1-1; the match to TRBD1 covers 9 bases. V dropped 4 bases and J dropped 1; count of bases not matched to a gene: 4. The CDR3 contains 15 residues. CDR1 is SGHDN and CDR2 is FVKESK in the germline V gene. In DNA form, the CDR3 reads TGTGCCAGCAGCCCCCACAGGGGGCAGAACACTGAAGCTTTCTTT. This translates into CASSPHRGQNTEAFF.

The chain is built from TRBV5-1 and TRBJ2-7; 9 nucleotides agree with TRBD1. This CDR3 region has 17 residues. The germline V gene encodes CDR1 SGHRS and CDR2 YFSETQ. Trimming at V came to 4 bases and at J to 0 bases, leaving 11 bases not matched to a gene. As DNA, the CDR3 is TGCGCCAGCAGCCGTTTCGGACAGGGGCTAGACTCCTACGAGCAGTACTTC. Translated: CASSRFGQGLDSYEQYF.

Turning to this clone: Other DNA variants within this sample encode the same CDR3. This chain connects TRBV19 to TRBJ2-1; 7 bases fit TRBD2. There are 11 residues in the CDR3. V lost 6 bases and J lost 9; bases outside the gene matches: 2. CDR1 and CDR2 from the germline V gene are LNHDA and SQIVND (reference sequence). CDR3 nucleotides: TGTGCCAGTAGCCGGGGGGTTGAGCAGTTCTTC. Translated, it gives CASSRGVEQFF.

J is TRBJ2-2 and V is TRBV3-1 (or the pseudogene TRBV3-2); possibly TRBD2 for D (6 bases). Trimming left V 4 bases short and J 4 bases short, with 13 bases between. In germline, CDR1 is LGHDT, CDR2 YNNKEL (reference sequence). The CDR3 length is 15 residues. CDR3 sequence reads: CASSPPGLFTGELFF. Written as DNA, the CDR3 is TGTGCCAGCAGCCCGCCGGGACTCTTCACCGGGGAGCTGTTTTTT.

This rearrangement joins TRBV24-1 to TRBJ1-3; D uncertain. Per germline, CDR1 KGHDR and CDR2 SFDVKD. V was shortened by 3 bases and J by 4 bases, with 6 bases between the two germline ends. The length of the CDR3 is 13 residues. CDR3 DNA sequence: TGTGCCACCAGTGATCCTCAGGGAAACACCATATATTTT. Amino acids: CATSDPQGNTIYF.

The CDR3 DNA reads as TGTGCCAGCAGTTTCTCGACTAGCGGGCTAAGCTCCTACAATGAGCAGTTCTTC. This translates into CASSFSTSGLSSYNEQFF. The rearrangement uses TRBV6-2 or TRBV6-3 and TRBJ2-1; 10 bases are a match to TRBD2. Germline values: CDR1 MNHEY, CDR2 SVGEGT. The CDR3 spans 18 residues. V trimming: 4 bases; J trimming: 0 bases; junction bases outside the gene matches: 9.

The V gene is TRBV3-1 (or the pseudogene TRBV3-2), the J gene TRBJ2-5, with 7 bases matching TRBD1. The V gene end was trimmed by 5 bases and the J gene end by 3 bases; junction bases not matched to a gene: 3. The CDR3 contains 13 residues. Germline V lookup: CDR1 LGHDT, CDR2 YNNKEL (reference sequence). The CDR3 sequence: CASSSGTEETQYF. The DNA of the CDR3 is TGTGCCAGCAGCTCCGGGACAGAAGAGACCCAGTACTTC.

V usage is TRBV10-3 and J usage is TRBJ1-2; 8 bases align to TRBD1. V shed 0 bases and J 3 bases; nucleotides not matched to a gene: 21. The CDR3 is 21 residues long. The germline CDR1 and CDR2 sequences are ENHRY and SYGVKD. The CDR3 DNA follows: TGTGCCATCAGTGAGTCGACCCCCCAGGGACAGGAATACGTGAGAGACTATGGCTACACCTTC. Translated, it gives CAISESTPQGQEYVRDYGYTF.